A selection of T cell receptor beta chains follows, all from one sample in a study of vaccination and CD4 T cells after COVID-19. These receptors have no known antigen. Via MiXCR, TCRdb re-called the PCR reads, giving one row per CDR3 protein. The sample carries about 19,000 distinct CDR3 sequences, just over 55% recorded once. The sample taken for sequencing was CD4+ T cells from blood, cultured in vitro. The origin of the receptors is a human donor who had recovered from COVID-19. The CDR3 runs from the conserved cysteine through the conserved F or W. Fields, in order: clone size, J gene, V gene, D gene, CDR3 DNA, CDR3 protein. The D gene is left open where the match is weak. Some rows mark clone size as missing; the rest say once, few, many or name a class of expanded clone.

>.|TRBJ2-1|TRBV20-1|TRBD1
TGCAGTGCCCCGGGGACAGTTAAGCATGAGCAGTTCTTC
CSAPGTVKHEQFF
>.|TRBJ1-2|TRBV7-8|.
TGTGCCAGCAGGCCCGGAGCTCTCGGCTATGGCTACACCTTC
CASRPGALGYGYTF
>.|TRBJ1-5|TRBV27|TRBD1
TGTGCCAGCAGCGGACAGGGGGGTTTCAATCAGCCCCAGCATTTT
CASSGQGGFNQPQHF
>.|TRBJ1-1|TRBV20-1|.
TGCAGTGCCCCGATCAGCCGGAACACTGAAGCTTTCTTT
CSAPISRNTEAFF
>once|TRBJ2-1|TRBV7-2|.
TGTGCCAGCAGCTTAGCGTTTGGGTCTTACAATGAGCAGTTCTTC
CASSLAFGSYNEQFF
>.|TRBJ1-1|TRBV4-1|.
TGCGCCAGCAGCCAAGATAGAGGGGCAAAGAACACTGAAGCTTTCTTT
CASSQDRGAKNTEAFF
>.|TRBJ1-5|TRBV2|TRBD1
TGTGCCAGCAGTGGGACAGGCGGCAATCAGCCCCAGCATTTT
CASSGTGGNQPQHF
>.|TRBJ1-2|TRBV19|.
TGTGCCAGTAGTATAGCTCGGCCGGGGGCGGATGGCTACACCTTC
CASSIARPGADGYTF
>few|TRBJ1-1|TRBV2|.
TGTGCCAGCAGTAACAGGTGGCTCACTGAAGCTTTCTTT
CASSNRWLTEAFF
>.|TRBJ2-7|TRBV6-1|TRBD1
TGTGCCAGCAGCCCCAGGGACAGGGGATCCTACGAGCAGTACTTC
CASSPRDRGSYEQYF
>few|TRBJ2-1|TRBV4-2|TRBD2
TGTGCCAGCAGCCAAAGAGGGACTAGCGGGGGGGTCGGTGAGCAGTTCTTC
CASSQRGTSGGVGEQFF
>.|TRBJ2-3|TRBV20-1|.
TGCAGTGCTATTGTCGGGGGGCCGGAAGATACGCAGTATTTT
CSAIVGGPEDTQYF
>few|TRBJ1-1|TRBV20-1|.
TGCAGTGCTGTCAGGTTCGAAGGCACTGAAGCTTTCTTT
CSAVRFEGTEAFF
>few|TRBJ1-2|TRBV28|TRBD1
TGTGCCAGCAGTATCAGAGGACAGGCTATAAACTATGGCTACACCTTC
CASSIRGQAINYGYTF
>.|TRBJ2-3|TRBV29-1|TRBD1
TGCAGCGTTGACGCCGGGACAGGGACCACAGATACGCAGTATTTT
CSVDAGTGTTDTQYF
>.|TRBJ1-1|TRBV27|TRBD1
TGTGCCAGCAGGCCGGACAGGATAAACACTGAAGCTTTCTTT
CASRPDRINTEAFF
>few|TRBJ2-7|TRBV20-1|TRBD1
TGCAGTGCTACAACAGGGGGGATAAACGAGCAGTACTTC
CSATTGGINEQYF
>few|TRBJ1-2|TRBV5-4|.
TGTGCCAGCAGCTTGTACGAGTCGGGGGACTATGGCTACACCTTC
CASSLYESGDYGYTF
>few|TRBJ2-2|TRBV24-1|TRBD1
TGTGCCACCAGTCCGACAGGGTATACCGGGGAGCTGTTTTTT
CATSPTGYTGELFF
>.|TRBJ2-1|TRBV6-1|TRBD1
TGTGCCAGCACTCCCCGGGGACAGGGAAACTACAATGAGCAGTTCTTC
CASTPRGQGNYNEQFF
>once|TRBJ2-2|TRBV29-1|.
TGCAGCGTTCTGTACAGGAACACCGGGGAGCTGTTTTTT
CSVLYRNTGELFF
>.|TRBJ2-7|TRBV20-1|TRBD2
TGCAGTGCGCGACTAGCGGGGGGAGTCGACGAGCAGTACTTC
CSARLAGGVDEQYF
>.|TRBJ2-3|TRBV6-1|.
TGTGCCAGCAGTGGGTTCTCAGATACGCAGTATTTT
CASSGFSDTQYF
>few|TRBJ1-6|TRBV19|TRBD1
TGTGCCAGTAGGATAAACACCGGGACAGTGGGACTGGCCCTCCACTTT
CASRINTGTVGLALHF
>.|TRBJ2-2|TRBV24-1|TRBD2
TGTGCCACCAGTGGTATTCCCGGGACTAGCAACACCGGGGAGCTGTTTTTT
CATSGIPGTSNTGELFF
>few|TRBJ2-5|TRBV6-1|TRBD2
TGTGCCAGCAGGAGACTAGCGGGAGGCGAGACCCAGTACTTC
CASRRLAGGETQYF
>.|TRBJ1-2|TRBV29-1|.
TGCAGCGTTGAAGAACCGATGGGTAGGCCATATGGCTACACCTTC
CSVEEPMGRPYGYTF
>.|TRBJ2-1|TRBV7-9|.
TGTGCCAGCAGCCTAAGTAATGAGCAGTTCTTC
CASSLSNEQFF
>.|TRBJ2-5|TRBV30|TRBD2
TGTGCCTGGAGTGTAGCGGGGGGGTCGCAGACCCAGTACTTC
CAWSVAGGSQTQYF
>few|TRBJ1-2|TRBV6-5|.
TGTGCCAGCAGTTACAGAGGGTCTGGTGGCTACACCTTC
CASSYRGSGGYTF
>few|TRBJ2-3|TRBV7-3|.
TGTGCCAGCAGCTTAAGGGGTGGGGATACGCAGTATTTT
CASSLRGGDTQYF
>once|TRBJ2-1|TRBV27|.
TGTGCCAGCAGTTTCTTGACCGGCCGCTCCTACAATGAGCAGTTCTTC
CASSFLTGRSYNEQFF
>.|TRBJ2-7|TRBV6-5|TRBD1
TGTGCCAGCAGTTACTCGGCGACAGGGTTCTCCGAGCAGTACTTC
CASSYSATGFSEQYF
>.|TRBJ1-5|TRBV10-1|.
TGCGCCAGCCCTTGGGTCACTCAGCCCCAGCATTTT
CASPWVTQPQHF
>.|TRBJ2-1|TRBV20-1|TRBD2
TGCAGTGCTTTCCAGACTAGCGGGCGGAATGAGCAGTTCTTC
CSAFQTSGRNEQFF
>.|TRBJ1-1|TRBV11-2|TRBD1
TGTGCCAGCAGCCTCCACGGGACAGGGAACACTGAAGCTTTCTTT
CASSLHGTGNTEAFF
>once|TRBJ1-1|TRBV7-2|.
TGTGCCAGCAGCATCAGACAGGCCACTGAAGCTTTCTTT
CASSIRQATEAFF
>.|TRBJ1-2|TRBV7-2|.
TGTGCCAGCAGCTCTGGGGGCAGGGATCATGGCTACACCTTC
CASSSGGRDHGYTF
>.|TRBJ2-4|TRBV7-2|.
TGTGCCAGCAGCTTAGTGCGGTCAGGGGCCAAAAACATTCAGTACTTC
CASSLVRSGAKNIQYF
>.|TRBJ2-3|TRBV24-1|TRBD2
TGTGCCACCAGTGATCGACTAGCGAATACAGATACGCAGTATTTT
CATSDRLANTDTQYF
>few|TRBJ2-7|TRBV27|TRBD2
TGTGCCAGCAGTCTCGCACTAGCGGGAGTCAACGAGCAGTACTTC
CASSLALAGVNEQYF
>.|TRBJ1-1|TRBV20-1|.
TGCAGTGCCCCGACAGGGAACACTGAAGCTTTCTTT
CSAPTGNTEAFF
>few|TRBJ2-3|TRBV7-2|.
TGTGCCAGCAGCTCCCCGAATAGGGATACGCAGTATTTT
CASSSPNRDTQYF
>.|TRBJ2-7|TRBV12-3/TRBV12-4|.
TGTGCCAGCAGTCGCCAGGTTCGCCAGTACTTC
CASSRQVRQYF
>few|TRBJ1-6|TRBV12-3/TRBV12-4|TRBD1
TGTGCCAGCAGTTTGGACAGGGATTCACCCCTCCACTTT
CASSLDRDSPLHF
>.|TRBJ1-6|TRBV6-5|.
TGTGCCAGCAGTACTCGACCGGGGACAAGCCGCTATGGCTCCTATAATTCACCCCTCCACTTT
CASSTRPGTSRYGSYNSPLHF
>few|TRBJ2-1|TRBV6-5|.
TGTGCCAGCAGTTCCTCAGAAGGGTCAAAATCGTGGAATGAGCAGTTCTTC
CASSSSEGSKSWNEQFF
>.|TRBJ2-1|TRBV7-3|TRBD2
TGTGCCAGCAGCCCCGGACTAGCGGGATACAATGAGCAGTTCTTC
CASSPGLAGYNEQFF
>few|TRBJ2-5|TRBV5-4|TRBD2
TGTGCCAGCAGCGCTAGCGGGGGGCGGGGGGAGACCCAGTACTTC
CASSASGGRGETQYF
>.|TRBJ1-1|TRBV11-3|.
TGTGCCAGCAGCTTGGGACCTAGGAACACTGAAGCTTTCTTT
CASSLGPRNTEAFF
>once|TRBJ2-7|TRBV15|TRBD1
TGTGCCACCAGCAGAACCGGGACAGGGAACGAGCAGTACTTC
CATSRTGTGNEQYF
>few|TRBJ1-1|TRBV7-2|.
TGTGCCAGCAGCTTAGAAGGGGAAGCTTTCTTT
CASSLEGEAFF
>.|TRBJ1-1|TRBV7-3|TRBD1
TGTGCCAGCAGCTTAGGGGGACAGCCGAACACTGAAGCTTTCTTT
CASSLGGQPNTEAFF